The 8 T cell receptor beta chains given below trace back to one sample, sequenced in a study of CD8+ T cells in alopecia areata. RNA was extracted and reverse transcribed into cDNA as the sequencing template. Clones were read by immunoSEQ multiplex PCR, and TCRdb kept only the in-frame ones, dropping some. This table holds 150,000 to 180,000 clones, 45% to 60% found once. The specimen was CD8+ T cells sorted from blood, collected at week 0. These receptors were collected from a human donor with alopecia areata.

The chain is built from TRBV5-1 and TRBJ2-7; the match to TRBD1 covers 8 bases. Losses at the gene ends were 4 bases for V and 2 bases for J; bases not matched to a gene: 8. This CDR3 has 15 amino acids. Germline V gene lookup returns CDR1 SGHRS and CDR2 YFSETQ. The CDR3 loop is CASSNPGQEAYEQYF. The CDR3, as DNA: TGCGCCAGCAGCAATCCGGGACAGGAGGCCTACGAGCAGTACTTC.

This clone was seen only once. The chain has TRBV15 and TRBJ1-5; the match to TRBD1 covers 9 bases. CDR3 length: 17 amino acids. Trimming cost V 0 bases and J 5 bases; bases outside gene matches: 8. The germline CDR1 and CDR2 sequences are LNHNV and YYDKDF (reference sequence). CDR3 sequence (DNA): TGTGCCACCAGCAGAGATCACGGAGACAGGGGGGATCAGCCCCAGCATTTT. This codes for CATSRDHGDRGDQPQHF.

This clone showed up just once. V gene TRBV30 combines with J gene TRBJ1-6, with TRBD1 matching 8 bases. The CDR3 loop spans 14 amino acids. V was pared by 2 bases and J by 9 bases, with 6 bases of the junction left unmatched. Germline CDR1 GTSNPN, CDR2 SVGIG (reference sequence). The CDR3 DNA is TGTGCCTGGAGTACAGGGGGGATGGGTTCACCCCTCCACTTT. Translating it yields CAWSTGGMGSPLHF.

V is TRBV15 and J is TRBJ2-2; 12 nucleotides line up with TRBD2. There are 19 residues in the CDR3. V was clipped by 0 bases and J by 4 bases; unmatched bases: 9. The germline V gene has CDR1 LNHNV and CDR2 YYDKDF (reference sequence). CDR3 nucleotide sequence: TGTGCCACCAGCAGAGATCGGCTAGCGGGGGGGCCGGCCACCGGGGAGCTGTTTTTT. This encodes CATSRDRLAGGPATGELFF.

This sequence joins TRBV7-8 and TRBJ2-7; a weak D match, TRBD1 (6 bases). Germline V lookup: CDR1 SGHVS, CDR2 FQNEAQ. This CDR3 is built from 12 residues. V lost 4 bases and J 5 bases, leaving 9 bases between the germline ends. The DNA of the CDR3 is TGTGCCAGCAGCTCGCAGGGGAACGAGCAGTACTTC. Encoded protein: CASSSQGNEQYF. The full variable domain, completed using reference TRBV7-8 and TRBJ2-7, is GAGVSQSPRYKVAKRGQDVALRCDPISGHVSLFWYQQALGQGPEFLTYFQNEAQLDKSGLPSDRFFAERPEGSVSTLKIQRTQQEDSAVYLCASSSQGNEQYFGPGTRLTVT.

A few counts support this clone. V usage is TRBV29-1 and J usage is TRBJ2-7, with D perhaps given as TRBD1 or TRBD2 (7 bases each). Trimming removed 7 bases at V and 6 bases at J, with 10 bases between. This CDR3 region has 10 residues. Per germline, CDR1 SQVTM and CDR2 ANQGSEA. In nucleotides, the CDR3 is TGCAGCGCCAGGGGGGGCGAGCAGTACTTC. Translation gives CSARGGEQYF.

The chain employs TRBV29-1 and TRBJ2-1, with TRBD2 matching 11 bases. Per the germline V gene, CDR1 is SQVTM and CDR2 is ANQGSEA. The ends lost 7 bases at V and 5 bases at J; junction bases unmatched: 13. The CDR3 has 16 amino acids. CDR3 sequence: CSATGTSGLPDNEQFF. As DNA, the CDR3 is TGCAGCGCTACCGGGACTAGCGGACTACCAGACAATGAGCAGTTCTTC.

The genes are TRBV29-1 and TRBJ1-2; 9 bases fit TRBD1. Losses at the gene ends were 6 bases for V and 7 bases for J; bases not matched to a gene: 18. Germline CDR1 and CDR2: SQVTM and ANQGSEA. The CDR3 runs to 16 residues. In nucleotides, the CDR3 is TGCAGCGTGATACCGGGACAGGGACCGATAACTAGTGGCTACACCTTC. Translation gives CSVIPGQGPITSGYTF.